Listed below are T cell receptor beta chains from one sample, sequenced in a study of OX40 agonist ivuxolimab in advanced cancers. Clones were read by immunoSEQ multiplex PCR, and TCRdb kept only the in-frame ones, dropping some. Here the sample spans 35,000 to 45,000 clones, about 90% being singletons. This sample comprised CD4+ or CD8+ T cells sorted from blood, obtained in a trial of the OX40 agonist ivuxolimab. These receptors all stem from an adult with an advanced solid tumor such as melanoma, head and neck, liver or kidney cancer. Each CDR3 is given with its conserved first and last residue. A D gene is named only where the DNA matches it firmly. Size is omitted from some rows. Given values are once, few, many or a class for expanded clones.

D gene: -; clone size: -; J gene: TRBJ2-2; V gene: TRBV10-3; CDR3 protein: CAITNTGTGELFF; CDR3 DNA: TGTGCCATAACGAACACAGGGACCGGGGAGCTGTTTTTT
D gene: -; clone size: -; J gene: TRBJ1-1; V gene: TRBV7-8; CDR3 protein: CASSQGPNTEAFF; CDR3 DNA: TGTGCCAGCAGCCAGGGGCCTAACACTGAAGCTTTCTTT
D gene: -; clone size: -; J gene: TRBJ2-2; V gene: TRBV9; CDR3 protein: CASSVGGYTGELFF; CDR3 DNA: TGTGCCAGCAGCGTAGGAGGCTACACCGGGGAGCTGTTTTTT
D gene: -; clone size: once; J gene: TRBJ2-7; V gene: TRBV11-2; CDR3 protein: CASSLDLLRRTDEQYF; CDR3 DNA: TGTGCCAGCAGCTTAGATCTCTTGCGGAGGACAGACGAGCAGTACTTC
D gene: -; clone size: -; J gene: TRBJ2-1; V gene: TRBV13; CDR3 protein: CASSVRGNEQFF; CDR3 DNA: TGTGCCAGCAGCGTTCGAGGGAATGAGCAGTTCTTC
D gene: -; clone size: -; J gene: TRBJ2-1; V gene: TRBV7-8; CDR3 protein: CASSLVVQEKGNEQFF; CDR3 DNA: TGTGCCAGCAGCTTAGTGGTCCAGGAGAAGGGCAATGAGCAGTTCTTC
D gene: -; clone size: few; J gene: TRBJ2-1; V gene: TRBV9; CDR3 protein: CASSVDANYNEQFF; CDR3 DNA: TGTGCCAGCAGCGTAGACGCCAACTACAATGAGCAGTTCTTC
D gene: -; clone size: once; J gene: TRBJ1-5; V gene: TRBV6-1; CDR3 protein: CASSEPGVGRNQPQHF; CDR3 DNA: TGTGCCAGCAGTGAACCAGGTGTGGGAAGGAATCAGCCCCAGCATTTT
D gene: -; clone size: -; J gene: TRBJ1-5; V gene: TRBV11-2; CDR3 protein: CASSFGLNQPQHF; CDR3 DNA: TGTGCCAGCAGCTTTGGGCTAAATCAGCCCCAGCATTTT
D gene: -; clone size: -; J gene: TRBJ1-1; V gene: TRBV27; CDR3 protein: CASSESGLRITEAFF; CDR3 DNA: TGTGCCAGCAGCGAGAGTGGGCTGCGGATCACTGAAGCTTTCTTT
D gene: -; clone size: -; J gene: TRBJ2-7; V gene: TRBV13; CDR3 protein: CASSSRDKNYEQYF; CDR3 DNA: TGTGCCAGCAGCAGCCGGGACAAGAACTACGAGCAGTACTTC
D gene: TRBD2; clone size: -; J gene: TRBJ2-1; V gene: TRBV9; CDR3 protein: CASSVGGTSGREDNEQFF; CDR3 DNA: TGTGCCAGCAGCGTAGGCGGGACTAGCGGGAGGGAAGACAATGAGCAGTTCTTC
D gene: TRBD1; clone size: -; J gene: TRBJ2-7; V gene: TRBV5-4; CDR3 protein: CASSLEAGGYEQYF; CDR3 DNA: TGTGCCAGCAGCTTGGAAGCAGGGGGTTACGAGCAGTACTTC
D gene: TRBD2; clone size: -; J gene: TRBJ2-3; V gene: TRBV19; CDR3 protein: CASSLAGGRVDTQYF; CDR3 DNA: TGTGCCAGTAGTCTAGCGGGAGGGCGGGTAGATACGCAGTATTTT
D gene: -; clone size: -; J gene: TRBJ2-1; V gene: TRBV4-3; CDR3 protein: CASSQVSRPYEQFF; CDR3 DNA: TGCGCCAGCAGCCAAGTCAGTCGACCCTATGAGCAGTTCTTC
D gene: TRBD2; clone size: -; J gene: TRBJ2-3; V gene: TRBV7-9; CDR3 protein: CASSQLTSGGPDTQYF; CDR3 DNA: TGTGCCAGCAGCCAACTGACTAGCGGGGGGCCGGATACGCAGTATTTT
D gene: TRBD1; clone size: -; J gene: TRBJ1-1; V gene: TRBV29-1; CDR3 protein: CSVAPGGLTEAFF; CDR3 DNA: TGCAGCGTTGCACCAGGGGGACTCACTGAAGCTTTCTTT
D gene: TRBD1; clone size: -; J gene: TRBJ2-3; V gene: TRBV5-1; CDR3 protein: CASRSSSGTEEDTQYF; CDR3 DNA: TGCGCCAGCAGATCTTCCTCCGGGACAGAGGAAGATACGCAGTATTTT
D gene: -; clone size: -; J gene: TRBJ2-5; V gene: TRBV18; CDR3 protein: CASAAPSEETQYF; CDR3 DNA: TGTGCCAGCGCCGCCCCGTCAGAAGAGACCCAGTACTTC
D gene: TRBD2; clone size: -; J gene: TRBJ2-3; V gene: TRBV28; CDR3 protein: CASRNRGTSFYTDTQYF; CDR3 DNA: TGTGCCAGCAGGAACCGTGGGACTAGCTTTTACACAGATACGCAGTATTTT
D gene: -; clone size: -; J gene: TRBJ1-5; V gene: TRBV19; CDR3 protein: CASSMDGYSNQPQHF; CDR3 DNA: TGTGCCAGTAGCATGGACGGTTATAGCAATCAGCCCCAGCATTTT
D gene: -; clone size: -; J gene: TRBJ2-1; V gene: TRBV28; CDR3 protein: CASSYGNEQFF; CDR3 DNA: TGTGCCAGCAGCTACGGGAATGAGCAGTTCTTC
D gene: TRBD1; clone size: -; J gene: TRBJ2-5; V gene: TRBV6-5; CDR3 protein: CASSQTGVATQYF; CDR3 DNA: TGTGCCAGCAGCCAGACAGGGGTGGCGACCCAGTACTTC
D gene: TRBD1; clone size: -; J gene: TRBJ1-3; V gene: TRBV6-6; CDR3 protein: CASSELTGSSGNTIYF; CDR3 DNA: TGTGCCAGCAGCGAACTGACAGGGAGCTCTGGAAACACCATATATTTT
D gene: -; clone size: once; J gene: TRBJ1-1; V gene: TRBV5-6; CDR3 protein: CASSLGSINTEAFF; CDR3 DNA: TGTGCCAGCAGCTTGGGCAGCATCAACACTGAAGCTTTCTTT
D gene: -; clone size: -; J gene: TRBJ2-7; V gene: TRBV30; CDR3 protein: CAWNRGSYEQYF; CDR3 DNA: TGTGCCTGGAACCGGGGATCCTACGAGCAGTACTTC
D gene: TRBD1; clone size: -; J gene: TRBJ2-5; V gene: TRBV25-1; CDR3 protein: CASKSDRGGETQYF; CDR3 DNA: TGTGCCAGCAAATCGGACAGGGGTGGGGAGACCCAGTACTTC
D gene: TRBD1; clone size: -; J gene: TRBJ1-1; V gene: TRBV25-1; CDR3 protein: CASSADREMNTEAFF; CDR3 DNA: TGTGCCAGCAGTGCCGACAGGGAAATGAACACTGAAGCTTTCTTT
D gene: -; clone size: -; J gene: TRBJ1-3; V gene: TRBV4-1; CDR3 protein: CASSQVQGPRYSGNTIYF; CDR3 DNA: TGCGCCAGCAGCCAAGTGCAGGGCCCCCGATACTCTGGAAACACCATATATTTT
D gene: -; clone size: -; J gene: TRBJ2-4; V gene: TRBV5-4; CDR3 protein: CASSSSRAKNIQYF; CDR3 DNA: TGTGCCAGCAGCTCCTCAAGGGCCAAAAACATTCAGTACTTC
D gene: TRBD1; clone size: -; J gene: TRBJ1-4; V gene: TRBV5-3; CDR3 protein: CARSLGRQGYGKLFF; CDR3 DNA: TGTGCCAGAAGCTTGGGCCGACAGGGGTATGGGAAACTGTTTTTT
D gene: -; clone size: -; J gene: TRBJ2-7; V gene: TRBV9; CDR3 protein: CASSAGPGGAYEQYF; CDR3 DNA: TGTGCCAGCAGCGCTGGGCCGGGGGGCGCCTACGAGCAGTACTTC
D gene: -; clone size: -; J gene: TRBJ1-2; V gene: TRBV30; CDR3 protein: CAWSGVRANYGYTF; CDR3 DNA: TGTGCCTGGAGTGGGGTCAGAGCTAACTATGGCTACACCTTC
D gene: TRBD2; clone size: once; J gene: TRBJ2-3; V gene: TRBV9; CDR3 protein: CASSVDALAGGQGTQYF; CDR3 DNA: TGTGCCAGCAGCGTAGATGCACTAGCGGGAGGGCAGGGTACGCAGTATTTT
D gene: -; clone size: once; J gene: TRBJ2-3; V gene: TRBV19; CDR3 protein: CASSIDYREMADTQYF; CDR3 DNA: TGTGCCAGTAGTATAGATTACCGGGAGATGGCAGATACGCAGTATTTT
D gene: -; clone size: -; J gene: TRBJ2-7; V gene: TRBV9; CDR3 protein: CASSVGPASAYEQYF; CDR3 DNA: TGTGCCAGCAGCGTTGGGCCGGCGAGTGCCTACGAGCAGTACTTC
D gene: TRBD2; clone size: few; J gene: TRBJ2-3; V gene: TRBV11-3; CDR3 protein: CASSCPEGLAGFTDTQYF; CDR3 DNA: TGTGCCAGCAGCTGCCCCGAAGGACTAGCGGGCTTCACAGATACGCAGTATTTT
D gene: -; clone size: -; J gene: TRBJ2-7; V gene: TRBV5-6; CDR3 protein: CASSMGASASYEQYF; CDR3 DNA: TGTGCCAGCAGCATGGGAGCATCGGCCTCCTACGAGCAGTACTTC
D gene: TRBD2; clone size: -; J gene: TRBJ2-7; V gene: TRBV7-4; CDR3 protein: CASSPDLGREGYEQYF; CDR3 DNA: TGTGCCAGCAGCCCAGACCTAGGCAGGGAGGGTTACGAGCAGTACTTC
D gene: -; clone size: -; J gene: TRBJ2-3; V gene: TRBV28; CDR3 protein: CASSSGRADTQYF; CDR3 DNA: TGTGCCAGCAGTTCCGGACGCGCAGATACGCAGTATTTT
D gene: -; clone size: -; J gene: TRBJ1-2; V gene: TRBV7-9; CDR3 protein: CASRSPRPGDGYTF; CDR3 DNA: TGTGCCAGCAGGTCTCCTCGGCCAGGCGACGGCTACACCTTC
D gene: -; clone size: -; J gene: TRBJ2-5; V gene: TRBV5-4; CDR3 protein: CASSLPDERYQETQYF; CDR3 DNA: TGTGCCAGCAGCTTGCCCGACGAGCGGTACCAAGAGACCCAGTACTTC
D gene: -; clone size: -; J gene: TRBJ2-2; V gene: TRBV10-2; CDR3 protein: CASSDPSPLGTGELFF; CDR3 DNA: TGCGCCAGCAGTGATCCGTCACCGCTGGGCACCGGGGAGCTGTTTTTT
D gene: TRBD1; clone size: -; J gene: TRBJ1-1; V gene: TRBV13; CDR3 protein: CASSPVSRDRGEGNEAFF; CDR3 DNA: TGTGCCAGCAGCCCCGTTTCCCGGGACAGGGGAGAAGGGAATGAAGCTTTCTTT
D gene: TRBD2; clone size: -; J gene: TRBJ2-7; V gene: TRBV9; CDR3 protein: CASSPTGGRAGEQYF; CDR3 DNA: TGTGCCAGCAGCCCCACTGGCGGGAGGGCCGGCGAGCAGTACTTC
D gene: -; clone size: -; J gene: TRBJ2-5; V gene: TRBV28; CDR3 protein: CASSGRHRETQYF; CDR3 DNA: TGTGCCAGCAGTGGGAGACACCGCGAGACCCAGTACTTC
D gene: TRBD1; clone size: -; J gene: TRBJ1-5; V gene: TRBV5-8; CDR3 protein: CASSLGTVGWNQPQHF; CDR3 DNA: TGTGCCAGCAGTTTAGGGACAGTTGGATGGAATCAGCCCCAGCATTTT
D gene: -; clone size: -; J gene: TRBJ2-2; V gene: TRBV19; CDR3 protein: CASSIPYNRGTGELFF; CDR3 DNA: TGTGCCAGTAGTATTCCATATAACCGGGGGACCGGGGAGCTGTTTTTT
D gene: TRBD2; clone size: -; J gene: TRBJ2-2; V gene: TRBV19; CDR3 protein: CASRTAGGGGELFF; CDR3 DNA: TGTGCCAGTAGGACCGCGGGGGGAGGCGGGGAGCTGTTTTTT
D gene: -; clone size: -; J gene: TRBJ2-7; V gene: TRBV4-1; CDR3 protein: CASSQMTTTYEQYF; CDR3 DNA: TGCGCCAGCAGCCAAATGACAACAACCTACGAGCAGTACTTC
D gene: -; clone size: -; J gene: TRBJ1-5; V gene: TRBV13; CDR3 protein: CASSPGLKKPQHF; CDR3 DNA: TGTGCCAGCAGCCCAGGCCTGAAGAAGCCCCAGCATTTT
D gene: -; clone size: -; J gene: TRBJ2-7; V gene: TRBV6-5; CDR3 protein: CASSLPGDEQYF; CDR3 DNA: TGTGCCAGCAGCCTCCCAGGGGACGAGCAGTACTTC